This T cell receptor (beta chain) is drawn from a study of cytomegalovirus exposure and HLA in healthy donors. Study details: A prior study identified over 100 million unique TCR beta sequences from around 180 million T cells. Study-wide results and limits: Analyses of presence and absence presupposed an approximately uniform sequencing depth across donors. Most TCR sequences were rare, but some public TCRs occurred in many donors. A later analysis linked a missense variant in DCLRE1C to the trimming of TCR beta V and J genes.

A remark on this clone: Its target is unknown.

Primers for the PCR totalled 60 Vbeta and 13 Jbeta. Repertoires were generated with immunoSEQ multiplex PCR, while TCRdb's copy carries only in-frame clones and drops some. There are 100,000 to 150,000 clones in the sample; over 60% occur only once, and roughly 6.1% lies in the top ten. The length of the CDR3 is 13 residues. Germline CDR1 SGHTA, CDR2 FQGNSA. V lost 2 bases and J 8 bases, leaving 10 bases between the germline ends. Sequencing used PBMCs. This TCR derives from a woman between 40 and 55 years old in good health and CMV-seronegative. J is TRBJ2-4 and V is TRBV7-2; D might be TRBD2 (6 bases). CDR3 DNA: TGTGCCAGCAGCTTAAGCAGGGAGGACATTCAGTACTTC. It specifies CASSLSREDIQYF.